The present TCR beta chain was sequenced within a study of shared clonotypes between healthy human individuals. Deletions cut 5 bases from V and 2 bases from J, with 10 bases between. The CDR3 has 14 amino acids. From germline, CDR1 is MNHNS and CDR2 SASEGT. Clones were sequenced by immunoSEQ multiplex PCR, and TCRdb holds only the in-frame ones, with some missing. Among around 600,000 clones listed, nearly 98% were seen once. Naive CD8 isolation took CD45RO-negative cells positively selected for CCR7 and excluded terminally differentiated effector memory CD45RA+ cells. The sequencing input was naive CD8+ T cells sorted from blood. The chain couples TRBV6-1 to TRBJ1-5; TRBD1 might be the D (6 bases). This receptor was identified in a young man in good health. The CDR3 DNA reads as TGTGCCAGCAGTAGATCAGGGGGCAATCAGCCCCAGCATTTT. It translates to CASSRSGGNQPQHF.